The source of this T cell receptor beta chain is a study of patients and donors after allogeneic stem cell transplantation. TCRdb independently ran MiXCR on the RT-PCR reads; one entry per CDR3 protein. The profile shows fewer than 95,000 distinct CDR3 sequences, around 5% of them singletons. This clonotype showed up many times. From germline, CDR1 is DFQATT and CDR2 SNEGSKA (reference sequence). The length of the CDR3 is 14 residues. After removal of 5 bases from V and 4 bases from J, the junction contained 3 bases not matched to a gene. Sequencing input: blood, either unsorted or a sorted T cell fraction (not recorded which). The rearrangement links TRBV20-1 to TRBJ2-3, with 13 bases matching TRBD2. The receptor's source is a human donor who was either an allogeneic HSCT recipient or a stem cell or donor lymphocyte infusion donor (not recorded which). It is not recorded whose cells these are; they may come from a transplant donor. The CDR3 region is CSAGGLAGSDTQYF. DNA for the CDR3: TGCAGTGCTGGGGGACTAGCGGGATCAGATACGCAGTATTTT.